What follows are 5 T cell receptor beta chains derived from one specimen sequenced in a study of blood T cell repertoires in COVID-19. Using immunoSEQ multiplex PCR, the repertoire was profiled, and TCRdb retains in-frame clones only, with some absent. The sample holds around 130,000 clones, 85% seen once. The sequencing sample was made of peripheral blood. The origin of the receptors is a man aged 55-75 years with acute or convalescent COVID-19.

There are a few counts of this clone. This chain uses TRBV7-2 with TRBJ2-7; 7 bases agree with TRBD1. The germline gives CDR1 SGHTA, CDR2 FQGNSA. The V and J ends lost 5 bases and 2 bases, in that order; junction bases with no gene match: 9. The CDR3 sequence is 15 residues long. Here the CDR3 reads CASSPRQGVAYEQYF. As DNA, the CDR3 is TGTGCCAGCAGCCCCCGACAGGGTGTGGCCTACGAGCAGTACTTC.

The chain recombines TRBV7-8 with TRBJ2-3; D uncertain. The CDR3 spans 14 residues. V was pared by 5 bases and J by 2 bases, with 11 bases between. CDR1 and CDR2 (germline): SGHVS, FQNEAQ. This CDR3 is CASSPGRNTDTQYF. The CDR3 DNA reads TGTGCCAGCAGCCCAGGAAGGAACACAGATACGCAGTATTTT.

Written as DNA, the CDR3 is TGTGCCAGCAGCCGTAACAGGGGCGGAAGCACTGAAGCTTTCTTT. This gives the protein CASSRNRGGSTEAFF. The V and J genes are TRBV11-2 and TRBJ1-1; 7 positions match TRBD1. The length of the CDR3 is 15 residues. Germline values: CDR1 SGHAT, CDR2 FQNNGV. J lost 4 bases, V lost 5 bases, and 10 bases had no gene match.

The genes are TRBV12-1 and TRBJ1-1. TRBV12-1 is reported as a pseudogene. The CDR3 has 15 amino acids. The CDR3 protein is CASSFVVPLNTEAFF. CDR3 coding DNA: TGTGCCAGCAGCTTTGTAGTACCCCTGAACACTGAAGCTTTCTTT.

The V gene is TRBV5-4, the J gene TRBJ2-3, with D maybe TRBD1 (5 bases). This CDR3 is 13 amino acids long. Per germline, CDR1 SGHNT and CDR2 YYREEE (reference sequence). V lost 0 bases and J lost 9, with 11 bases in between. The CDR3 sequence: CASSLENTGTQYF. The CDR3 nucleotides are TGTGCCAGCAGCTTGGAGAATACAGGAACGCAGTATTTT.